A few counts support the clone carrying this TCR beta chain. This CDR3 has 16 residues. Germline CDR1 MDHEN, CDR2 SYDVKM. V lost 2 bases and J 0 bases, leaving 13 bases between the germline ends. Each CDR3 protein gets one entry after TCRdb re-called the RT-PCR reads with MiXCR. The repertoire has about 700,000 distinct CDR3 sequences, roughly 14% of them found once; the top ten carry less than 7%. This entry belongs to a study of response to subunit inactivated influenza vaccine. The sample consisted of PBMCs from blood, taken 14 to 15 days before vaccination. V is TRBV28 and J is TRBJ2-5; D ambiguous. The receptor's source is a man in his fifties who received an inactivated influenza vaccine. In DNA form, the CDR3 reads TGTGCCAGCAGTTTAAGGTTGTCAGGCAACCAAGAGACCCAGTACTTC. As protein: CASSLRLSGNQETQYF.